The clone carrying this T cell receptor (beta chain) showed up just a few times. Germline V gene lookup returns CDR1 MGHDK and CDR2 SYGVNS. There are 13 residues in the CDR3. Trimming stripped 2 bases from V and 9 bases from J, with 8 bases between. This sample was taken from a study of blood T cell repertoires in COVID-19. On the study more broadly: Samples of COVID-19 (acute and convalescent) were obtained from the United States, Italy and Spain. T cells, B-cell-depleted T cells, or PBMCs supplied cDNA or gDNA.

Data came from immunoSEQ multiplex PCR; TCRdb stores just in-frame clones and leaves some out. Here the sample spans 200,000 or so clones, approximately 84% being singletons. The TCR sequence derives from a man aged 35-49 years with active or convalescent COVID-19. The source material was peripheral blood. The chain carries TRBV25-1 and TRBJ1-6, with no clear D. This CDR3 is CASSESPGSPLHF. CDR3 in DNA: TGTGCCAGCAGTGAAAGCCCGGGTTCACCCCTCCACTTT.